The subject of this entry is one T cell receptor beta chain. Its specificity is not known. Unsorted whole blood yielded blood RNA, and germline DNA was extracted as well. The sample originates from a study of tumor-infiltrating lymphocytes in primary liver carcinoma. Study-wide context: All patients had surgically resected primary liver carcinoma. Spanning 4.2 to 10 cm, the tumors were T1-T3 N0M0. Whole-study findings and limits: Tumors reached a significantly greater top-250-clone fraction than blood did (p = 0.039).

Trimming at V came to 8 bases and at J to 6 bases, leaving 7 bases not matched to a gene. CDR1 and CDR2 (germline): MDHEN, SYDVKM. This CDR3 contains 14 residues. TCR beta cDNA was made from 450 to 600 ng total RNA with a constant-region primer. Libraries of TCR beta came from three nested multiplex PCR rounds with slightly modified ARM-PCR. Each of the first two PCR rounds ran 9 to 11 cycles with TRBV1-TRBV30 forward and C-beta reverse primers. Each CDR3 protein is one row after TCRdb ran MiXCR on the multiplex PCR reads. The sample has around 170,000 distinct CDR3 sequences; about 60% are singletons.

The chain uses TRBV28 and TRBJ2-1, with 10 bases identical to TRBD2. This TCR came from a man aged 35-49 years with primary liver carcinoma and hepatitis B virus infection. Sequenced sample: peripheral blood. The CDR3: CASCSPSGSNEQFF. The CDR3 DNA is TGTGCCAGCTGTAGCCCTAGCGGGAGCAATGAGCAGTTCTTC.